Listed here is a single T cell receptor beta chain. Its target is unknown. This entry comes from a study of CD8 T cells in ankylosing spondylitis. J lost 5 bases, V lost 0 bases, and 5 bases had no gene match. The CDR3 spans 15 residues. Per germline, CDR1 SGDLS and CDR2 YYNGEE. TCR beta libraries were made by quantitative 5'-RACE with molecular barcodes. TCRdb reprocessed the 5' RACE reads via MiXCR and lists one record per CDR3 protein. The sample records 300,000 to 350,000 distinct CDR3 sequences, under 15% being singletons. Points from the study as a whole: Enrichment of disease-linked clones was reportedly significant in matched ankylosing spondylitis synovial fluid. Apparently characteristic of ankylosing spondylitis blood was a TCR beta motif (under ten highly homologous variants).

This receptor was obtained from a male donor with ankylosing spondylitis or in good health (not recorded which). Material for sequencing was blood, either unsorted or a sorted T cell fraction (not recorded which). The chain uses TRBV9 and TRBJ2-5, with 9 positions matching TRBD2. CDR3: CASSVAAGGKETQYF. In DNA, the CDR3 is TGTGCCAGCAGCGTAGCTGCGGGAGGGAAGGAGACCCAGTACTTC.